This T cell receptor beta chain was found in a study of primary melanoma T cells and metastatic recurrence (dated by TCRdb to about 2020). For context, the study as a whole: The cohort comprised approximately 190 primary melanomas of stage T2 to T4, with thickness greater than 1 mm. The T-cell fraction measured by TCR beta sequencing was compared against progression-free survival as the clinical outcome. The sequencing-derived T-cell fraction was compared with histopathological grading of tumor-infiltrating lymphocytes. Whether patient outcome could be predicted by T-cell fraction and T-cell repertoire clonality in primary melanoma tumors was the question this study put to the test.

Each patient's primary melanoma had been surgically resected and was viewed as potentially curable, though still at risk of metastatic recurrence. Receptors were amplified or captured by the immunoSEQ multiplex PCR assay. High-throughput sequencing of the T-cell receptor beta chain was performed on primary melanoma tumor tissue. Per the authors' processing: Repertoire analyses included TCRB CDR3 sharing between samples and the distribution of insertions and deletions. A gradient-boosted model ranked how well the T-cell fraction predicted outcome compared with histopathological variables. TCRdb retrieved this table from immuneACCESS and kept in-frame rearrangements only. Not all clones are present; in checked studies, unresolved V genes account for under half, and no reason is known for the remainder. The DNA was the basis for D and trimming; V, J and clone size are from that table. In all, the sample holds about 300 clones, and approximately 89% of those were seen once. 17% of the sample belongs to the ten largest clones.

Findings and caveats that apply to the study as a whole: Compared with adding any other histopathological variable to tumor thickness, adding T-cell fraction reportedly produced a bigger improvement in progression-free survival prediction. The authors presented an effective T-cell-mediated antitumor response in primary melanoma only as a suggestion and not as a demonstrated mechanism. Progression-free survival was reportedly predicted by the tumor T-cell fraction independently of age, mitotic rate, ulceration and thickness. Protection appeared to be conferred by a T-cell fraction above 20% regardless of ulceration status, mitotic rate or nodal disease.

On this clone itself: The antigen it recognizes is unknown. No much larger clone is present one base from it, and per-base qualities are unavailable.

This TCR was recovered from a human donor with melanoma. The sample consisted of melanoma tumor tissue.

The CDR3 region has the sequence CASSSGQGRLYVWHF. The nucleotide sequence reads TGTGCCAGCAGCTCGGGACAGGGCAGGTTATACGTTTGGCATTTT. This sequence uses TRBV28 and TRBJ1-5; 9 of the junction bases match TRBD1. Counted from cysteine to phenylalanine, this CDR3 has 15 amino acids. Of the read, only the CDR3 DNA is kept; its 45 bases are in frame from base 1. Trimming removed 6 bases from V and 15 bases from J; the gene matches leave 18 bases unexplained. Looking up the germline V gene yields CDR1 MDHEN and CDR2 SYDVKM.